The entry that follows covers one T cell receptor (beta chain) sequence. Sequenced by immunoSEQ multiplex PCR; TCRdb stores in-frame clones only, minus some. Of around 25,000 clones in the sample, roughly four fifths were seen once. The data were obtained in a study of sequential checkpoint blockade in melanoma. About the research overall: Patients were randomized 1:1 to nivolumab-then-ipilimumab or ipilimumab-then-nivolumab first-line. After both sequences, patients received maintenance nivolumab.

Treatment meaning: randomized to nivolumab then ipilimumab (arm A) or the reverse (arm B). None of the patients previously received DNA-damaging chemotherapy. Sorted cells were live CD3+CD8+, lacking CD19 and CD56, from PBMCs. With 3 bases removed from V and 1 base from J, the gap between germline ends came to 9 bases. Germline V CDR1 and CDR2: KGHSH, LQKENI. This CDR3 is 15 amino acids long. Sample: CD8+ T cells sorted from blood (inferred from file names), taken from a patient given nivolumab and ipilimumab in sequence. This TCR was sampled from a human donor with melanoma. The J gene is TRBJ2-2, the V gene TRBV18; D ambiguous. DNA for the CDR3: TGTGCCAGCTCACCCGTCTACCTGAACACCGGGGAGCTGTTTTTT. It yields the protein CASSPVYLNTGELFF.